Listed below are T cell receptor beta chains from one sample, sequenced in a study of human T cells and chemical hapten exposure. TCRdb reanalysed the RACE reads using MiXCR and keeps one entry per CDR3 protein. The sample shows more than 300,000 distinct CDR3 sequences, approximately 5.1% of them seen only once. Sequencing was performed on whole blood, taken in connection with sensitization to the hapten diphenylcyclopropenone (DPC). These receptors were taken from a woman in her fifties or sixties with alopecia areata. Some clones in this sample may be carry-over from other donors' samples. CDR3s include the opening cysteine and the closing phenylalanine or tryptophan. The D gene is left open where the match is weak. A clone size is listed for some rows: how often the clone was seen (once, few, many), or a class if it is expanded.

TRBV6-6	TRBJ2-1	TRBD1	16	many	TGTGCCAGCAGTTACTTGGGACAGAAAACCCACAATGAGCAGTTCTTC	CASSYLGQKTHNEQFF
TRBV7-9	TRBJ1-5	-	14	few	TGTGCCAGCAGCTCTTCGGGACCTTATCAGCCCCAGCATTTT	CASSSSGPYQPQHF
TRBV7-2	TRBJ2-1	TRBD2	13	many	TGTGCCAGCAGCTCCCAGACTACCGGGGGGGCCTTCTTC	CASSSQTTGGAFF
TRBV29-1	TRBJ1-1	-	13	-	TGCAGCGTTGATGGAGGGGCGGGCACTGAAGCTTTCTTT	CSVDGGAGTEAFF
TRBV5-1	TRBJ1-1	-	16	few	TGCGCCAGCAGCTCCAACAGGGACCCCATGGGGACTGAAGCTTTCTTT	CASSSNRDPMGTEAFF
TRBV12-3/TRBV12-4	TRBJ2-1	-	13	few	TGTGCCAGCACCCTCGGGGGGCGGAATGAGCAGTTCTTC	CASTLGGRNEQFF
TRBV27	TRBJ1-5	-	14	many	TGTGCCAGCAAACTCTCAGGGGTAGGTCAGCCCCAGCATTTT	CASKLSGVGQPQHF
TRBV12-3/TRBV12-4	TRBJ1-1	-	11	many	TGTGCCAGCAGTTTAAACAGGGAAGCTTTCTTT	CASSLNREAFF
TRBV12-3/TRBV12-4	TRBJ1-4	TRBD1	14	-	TGTGCCAGCAGGACAGGGACAACTGATGAAAAACTGTTTTTT	CASRTGTTDEKLFF
TRBV20-1	TRBJ2-1	-	13	many	TGCAGTGCTAGCTCCAGGATCGGCAATGAGCAGTTCTTC	CSASSRIGNEQFF
TRBV12-5	TRBJ1-3	-	15	many	TGTGCTAGTGGTTTTCCCGGGATCTCTGGAAACACCATATATTTT	CASGFPGISGNTIYF
TRBV15	TRBJ2-7	-	13	many	TGTGCCACAAGCCAACGGGGGACAGTCGAGCAGTACTTC	CATSQRGTVEQYF
TRBV29-1	TRBJ1-4	TRBD1	14	many	TGCAGCGTGACCGGGACAGGGACGGGTGAAAAACTGTTTTTT	CSVTGTGTGEKLFF
TRBV4-1	TRBJ2-7	TRBD2	14	many	TGCGCCAGCAGCTTACTAGCGGTTGGGTACGAGCAGTACTTC	CASSLLAVGYEQYF
TRBV20-1	TRBJ2-1	-	14	many	TGCAGTGCTAGAGGGGGACCACCCTTAGATGAGCAGTTCTTC	CSARGGPPLDEQFF
TRBV20-1	TRBJ1-1	TRBD1	13	-	TGCAGTGCCAAGACAGGGCTTGAAGCTGAAGCTTTCTTT	CSAKTGLEAEAFF
TRBV20-1	TRBJ2-7	-	14	few	TGCAGTGCTAGAGTACAGGTGCATGGGGGGGAGCAGTACTTC	CSARVQVHGGEQYF
TRBV5-1	TRBJ1-6	TRBD1	17	few	TGCGCCAGCAGCTTGGGACCCCGGGACAGGGATAATTCACCCCTCCACTTT	CASSLGPRDRDNSPLHF
TRBV4-2	TRBJ1-4	-	18	many	TGTGCCAGCAGCCAAGAAAGTTTCCGGGACGGATACCATGAAAAACTGTTTTTT	CASSQESFRDGYHEKLFF
TRBV20-1	TRBJ1-2	-	12	-	TGCAGTGCTAGAGTAACCGCCTATGGCTACACCTTC	CSARVTAYGYTF
TRBV5-6	TRBJ2-7	TRBD1	13	many	TGTGCCAGCAGCCCGACAGGGCTCCACGAGCAGTACTTC	CASSPTGLHEQYF
TRBV4-2	TRBJ2-3	-	16	many	TGTGCCAGCAGCCCAGGAACGAGGGGGGGAGAAGATACGCAGTATTTT	CASSPGTRGGEDTQYF
TRBV30	TRBJ1-1	-	12	many	TGTGCCTGGAGTGGGGGTGTGATCGGAGCTTTCTTT	CAWSGGVIGAFF
TRBV6-1	TRBJ1-1	-	17	-	TGTGCCAGCAGTGAAGCCCTGGGCATAGGTCAGAACACTGAAGCTTTCTTT	CASSEALGIGQNTEAFF
TRBV3-1	TRBJ1-1	-	16	few	TGTGCCAGCAGCAACGATCTCCAGGGGAAACGCACTGAAGCTTTCTTT	CASSNDLQGKRTEAFF
TRBV29-1	TRBJ2-2	-	15	many	TGCAGCGTTGAAGATCCGGGGTCGGTCACCGGGGAGCTGTTTTTT	CSVEDPGSVTGELFF
TRBV5-4	TRBJ1-3	TRBD1	15	-	TGTGCCAGCAGCTATGGACAGGGCTCTGGAAACACCATATATTTT	CASSYGQGSGNTIYF
TRBV7-7	TRBJ2-7	TRBD1	14	few	TGTGCCAGCAGCCCCGGACAGGGATTCTACGAGCAGTACTTC	CASSPGQGFYEQYF
TRBV12-3/TRBV12-4	TRBJ1-5	TRBD1	14	few	TGTGCCAGCAGTTCACAGGGGGTGGGACAGCCCCAGCATTTT	CASSSQGVGQPQHF
TRBV7-9	TRBJ1-2	-	12	many	TGTGCCAGCAGCTACGGAGACTATGGCTACACCTTC	CASSYGDYGYTF
TRBV6-2/TRBV6-3	TRBJ2-1	TRBD2	17	many	TGTGCCACCTCCAGCAGTAGACTAGCGGGGGGTGAGGCTGAGCAGTTCTTC	CATSSSRLAGGEAEQFF
TRBV4-1	TRBJ1-1	TRBD1	17	many	TGCGCCAGCAGCCCACGGGGACAGGGGTCGGCGAACACTGAAGCTTTCTTT	CASSPRGQGSANTEAFF
TRBV12-3/TRBV12-4	TRBJ2-1	TRBD2	14	many	TGTGCCAGCAGTTCCAGCGGGAGGGCCAATGAGCAGTTCTTC	CASSSSGRANEQFF
TRBV5-4	TRBJ2-3	TRBD2	16	few	TGTGCCAGCAGATCGGGACTAGCGGATTACACAGATACGCAGTATTTT	CASRSGLADYTDTQYF
TRBV25-1	TRBJ2-7	TRBD1	16	few	TGTGCCAGCAGTGCCCGCGACAGGGACCGCTCCTACGAGCAGTACTTC	CASSARDRDRSYEQYF
TRBV12-3/TRBV12-4	TRBJ2-5	-	16	many	TGTGCCAGCAGTTTAGGGTGGGCGGCGTACCAAGAGACCCAGTACTTC	CASSLGWAAYQETQYF
TRBV6-1	TRBJ2-1	TRBD2	16	many	TGTGCCAGCAGTGAAGGTCTAGCGGGAGGGCCAAAGGAGCAGTTCTTC	CASSEGLAGGPKEQFF
TRBV20-1	TRBJ2-7	-	10	few	TGCGCGGCCTCCTCCTACGAGCAGTACTTC	CAASSYEQYF
TRBV7-3	TRBJ2-1	TRBD2	15	many	TGTGCCAGCAGCAAAAGCGGGGGCTCCTTCAATGAGCAGTTCTTC	CASSKSGGSFNEQFF
TRBV21-1	TRBJ1-6	-	16	many	TGTGCCAGCAGCCCCCGCAGGGCGGCAAACTATTCACCCCTCCACTTT	CASSPRRAANYSPLHF
TRBV12-5	TRBJ1-5	-	13	many	TGTGCTAGCGCGGCAGAGGGAACTCAGCCCCAGCATTTT	CASAAEGTQPQHF
TRBV4-2	TRBJ2-7	TRBD2	17	many	TGTGCCAGCAGCCAAGACCCGGGACTAGCGGTGGTAAACGAGCAGTACTTC	CASSQDPGLAVVNEQYF
TRBV20-1	TRBJ2-3	TRBD2	13	-	TGCAGTCCGACACGGACTAGCATGGATACGCAGTATTTT	CSPTRTSMDTQYF
TRBV12-3/TRBV12-4	TRBJ2-3	-	13	many	TGTGCCAGCAGTTTCAACACGGGAGATACGCAGTATTTT	CASSFNTGDTQYF
TRBV29-1	TRBJ1-2	-	13	few	TGCAGCGTTGATTCGGGGATAGACTATGGCTACACCTTC	CSVDSGIDYGYTF
TRBV29-1	TRBJ2-1	-	17	few	TGCAGCGTTGAGGGCCCCACGGACACAGGCTACTACAATGAGCAGTTCTTC	CSVEGPTDTGYYNEQFF
TRBV20-1	TRBJ2-7	-	13	many	TGCAGTGCTAGACTGAGTAGCCGCTACGAGCAGTACTTC	CSARLSSRYEQYF
TRBV4-3	TRBJ2-1	-	17	few	TGCGCCAGCAGCCAAGATCGAAGGCTAGATTATTACAATGAGCAGTTCTTC	CASSQDRRLDYYNEQFF
TRBV3-1	TRBJ2-7	TRBD2	14	many	TGTGCCAGCAGCCAAGGTCGGGGGGCCTACGAGCAGTACTTC	CASSQGRGAYEQYF
TRBV5-1	TRBJ2-1	-	12	few	TGCGCCAGCAGCTTGGAGGCAGCGTCTCAGTTCTTC	CASSLEAASQFF
TRBV15	TRBJ2-3	-	18	-	TGTGCCACCAGCAGAGTTAGGCGGGGTTATGGAGGCACAGATACGCAGTATTTT	CATSRVRRGYGGTDTQYF
TRBV3-1	TRBJ1-5	TRBD1	15	-	TGTGCCAGCAGCCGGACAGGGGGCGTCAATCAGCCCCAGCATTTT	CASSRTGGVNQPQHF
TRBV7-2	TRBJ2-3	-	14	few	TGTGCCAGCAGCTTAGCTGGGCGTTTAGATACGCAGTATTTT	CASSLAGRLDTQYF
TRBV27	TRBJ2-1	TRBD2	16	many	TGTGCCAGCAGTCCCAGGACTAGCGGGGGCCCCAATGAGCAGTTCTTC	CASSPRTSGGPNEQFF